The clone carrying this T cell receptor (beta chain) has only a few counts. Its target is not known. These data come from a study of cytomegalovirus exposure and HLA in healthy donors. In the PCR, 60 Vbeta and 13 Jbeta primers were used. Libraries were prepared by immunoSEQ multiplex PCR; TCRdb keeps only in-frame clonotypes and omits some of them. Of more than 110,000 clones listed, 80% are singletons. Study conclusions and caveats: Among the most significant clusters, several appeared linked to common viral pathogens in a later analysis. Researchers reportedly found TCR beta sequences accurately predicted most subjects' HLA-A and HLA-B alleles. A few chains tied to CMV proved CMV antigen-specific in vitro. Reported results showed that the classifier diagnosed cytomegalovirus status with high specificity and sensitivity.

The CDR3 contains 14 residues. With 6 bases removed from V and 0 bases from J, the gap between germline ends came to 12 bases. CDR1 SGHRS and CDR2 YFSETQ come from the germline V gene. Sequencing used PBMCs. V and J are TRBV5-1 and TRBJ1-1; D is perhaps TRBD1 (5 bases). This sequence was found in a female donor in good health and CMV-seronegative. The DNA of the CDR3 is TGCGCCAGCACCGGGGGAGTAATGAACACTGAAGCTTTCTTT. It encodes CASTGGVMNTEAFF.